Listed below are T cell receptor beta chains from one sample, sequenced in a study of cytomegalovirus exposure and HLA in healthy donors. The method was immunoSEQ multiplex PCR; TCRdb's version includes in-frame clones alone and lacks a portion of them. Of 100,000 or so clones in the sample, roughly 82% were seen once. Sequencing input: PBMCs. The receptors shown here come from a woman between 18 and 29 years old in good health and CMV-seronegative. Each CDR3 is given with its conserved first and last residue. The order of the fields is D gene, V gene, J gene, clone size, CDR3 protein, CDR3 DNA. The D gene is left open where the match is weak. Expanded clones are given a class, and other clones once, few, many or no size at all.

-	TRBV5-1	TRBJ2-3	few	CASSFNSDTQYF	TGCGCCAGCAGCTTCAATTCAGATACGCAGTATTTT
-	TRBV5-5	TRBJ2-3	-	CASSPLAQSSTDTQYF	TGTGCCAGCAGCCCGCTAGCGCAATCTAGCACAGATACGCAGTATTTT
TRBD1	TRBV4-1	TRBJ2-7	-	CASSPYRGLGEQYF	TGCGCCAGCAGCCCCTACAGGGGGCTGGGGGAGCAGTACTTC
-	TRBV7-2	TRBJ2-3	-	CASSSASLDTDTQYF	TGTGCCAGCAGCTCCGCTTCCCTAGACACAGATACGCAGTATTTT
-	TRBV6-5	TRBJ1-5	-	CASSYSRIGQPQHF	TGTGCCAGCAGTTACTCGAGGATCGGTCAGCCCCAGCATTTT
TRBD1	TRBV29-1	TRBJ1-5	few	CSVQGGGNQPQHF	TGCAGCGTGCAGGGGGGAGGCAATCAGCCCCAGCATTTT
-	TRBV9	TRBJ1-5	-	CASSVGGDGNQPQHF	TGTGCCAGCAGCGTAGGCGGAGATGGCAATCAGCCCCAGCATTTT
TRBD2	TRBV27	TRBJ2-3	-	CASSPPQGLAGRLDTQYF	TGTGCCAGCAGTCCGCCCCAGGGACTAGCGGGGAGGTTAGATACGCAGTATTTT
TRBD2	TRBV14	TRBJ2-7	-	CASSQDGARGLAGGRTEQYF	TGTGCCAGCAGCCAAGATGGGGCCCGGGGACTAGCGGGAGGGCGTACGGAGCAGTACTTC
-	TRBV6-1	TRBJ2-7	-	CASRFSTRVYEQYF	TGTGCCAGCAGGTTCTCCACCCGGGTCTACGAGCAGTACTTC
-	TRBV10-3	TRBJ2-3	-	CASAGNPDTQYF	TGTGCCAGCGCGGGGAACCCAGATACGCAGTATTTT
-	TRBV7-2	TRBJ2-7	-	CASSLVVSPYEQYF	TGTGCCAGCAGCTTAGTTGTCAGTCCTTACGAGCAGTACTTC
TRBD2	TRBV2	TRBJ2-1	once	CASTRERVYEQFF	TGTGCCAGCACGCGGGAGCGGGTCTATGAGCAGTTCTTC
-	TRBV23-1	TRBJ2-1	few	CALHSYNEQFF	TGCGCACTACATTCCTACAATGAGCAGTTCTTC
-	TRBV18	TRBJ1-1	-	CASSQYQGNTEAFF	TGTGCCAGCTCACAATACCAGGGGAACACTGAAGCTTTCTTT
-	TRBV7-3	TRBJ2-1	once	CASSDAANEQFF	TGTGCCAGCAGCGACGCGGCAAATGAGCAGTTCTTC
-	TRBV28	TRBJ2-7	-	CASSGAMGFTYEQYF	TGTGCCAGCAGTGGGGCCATGGGTTTTACCTACGAGCAGTACTTC
-	TRBV7-3	TRBJ1-6	-	CASSLTGRSPLHF	TGTGCCAGCAGCTTAACCGGTCGCTCACCCCTCCACTTT
-	TRBV12-5	TRBJ2-5	-	CASGFGLPDETQYF	TGTGCTAGTGGTTTCGGACTACCGGACGAGACCCAGTACTTC
TRBD2	TRBV5-4	TRBJ2-7	-	CASSPGLAGGLSSYEQYF	TGTGCCAGCAGCCCCGGACTAGCGGGGGGCCTGAGCTCCTACGAGCAGTACTTC
-	TRBV9	TRBJ2-1	-	CASSVVTEPTNEQFF	TGTGCCAGCAGCGTAGTGACGGAGCCTACGAATGAGCAGTTCTTC
-	TRBV27	TRBJ2-7	once	CASSRRVGGAVEQYF	TGTGCCAGCAGTCGGCGAGTGGGGGGGGCGGTCGAGCAGTACTTC
-	TRBV9	TRBJ2-3	-	CASSVVAGGTDTQYF	TGTGCCAGCAGCGTAGTGGCAGGGGGCACAGATACGCAGTATTTT
TRBD2	TRBV6-4	TRBJ2-2	-	CASSEEAGGSNTGELFF	TGTGCCAGCAGTGAGGAGGCGGGGGGCTCGAACACCGGGGAGCTGTTTTTT
-	TRBV9	TRBJ2-3	-	CASSAMTASSTDTQYF	TGTGCCAGCAGCGCGATGACAGCGAGTAGCACAGATACGCAGTATTTT
-	TRBV7-8	TRBJ2-5	-	CASSLLGATQETQYF	TGTGCCAGCAGCTTGTTGGGGGCCACCCAAGAGACCCAGTACTTC
TRBD2	TRBV27	TRBJ2-1	-	CASSTTAPGLAEIYNEQFF	TGTGCCAGCAGTACCACCGCCCCGGGACTAGCGGAGATTTACAATGAGCAGTTCTTC
-	TRBV15	TRBJ2-3	-	CATSRDQNPTDTQYF	TGTGCCACCAGCAGAGATCAAAATCCCACAGATACGCAGTATTTT
TRBD1	TRBV14	TRBJ1-2	-	CASSPRDREVYGYTF	TGTGCCAGCAGCCCCCGGGACAGGGAGGTCTATGGCTACACCTTC
-	TRBV19	TRBJ2-7	-	CASSIWGTSYEQYF	TGTGCCAGTAGTATATGGGGCACCTCCTACGAGCAGTACTTC
TRBD2	TRBV10-3	TRBJ2-2	-	CAIKGEGRVFF	TGTGCCATCAAAGGGGAGGGTCGGGTGTTTTTT
TRBD2	TRBV4-1	TRBJ2-1	-	CASSQVLLAGVRIGSYNEQFF	TGCGCCAGCAGCCAAGTGCTGCTAGCGGGAGTAAGAATTGGGTCCTACAATGAGCAGTTCTTC
-	TRBV19	TRBJ1-1	-	CASSGSPGGTEAFF	TGTGCCAGTAGTGGGTCCCCTGGCGGCACTGAAGCTTTCTTT
-	TRBV4-2	TRBJ1-4	-	CASSPYDSATNEKLFF	TGTGCCAGCAGCCCCTATGACAGCGCAACTAATGAAAAACTGTTTTTT
-	TRBV18	TRBJ2-5	-	CASSPGRQETQYF	TGTGCCAGCTCACCTGGGAGGCAAGAGACCCAGTACTTC
-	TRBV2	TRBJ2-7	-	CASSRGRASYEQYF	TGTGCCAGCAGCCGTGGCAGGGCCTCCTACGAGCAGTACTTC
-	TRBV7-2	TRBJ1-6	-	CASSTSDSNNSPLHF	TGTGCCAGCAGCACTTCGGACTCTAATAATTCACCCCTCCACTTT
-	TRBV7-2	TRBJ2-3	-	CASSGGAQGGTQYF	TGTGCCAGCAGCGGGGGGGCCCAGGGAGGAACGCAGTATTTT
-	TRBV7-2	TRBJ1-1	few	CASSLRGGTFNTEAFF	TGTGCCAGCAGCTTACGGGGGGGGACCTTTAACACTGAAGCTTTCTTT
TRBD1	TRBV28	TRBJ2-3	-	CASSFQTGGGTDTQYF	TGTGCCAGCAGTTTTCAGACAGGGGGGGGAACAGATACGCAGTATTTT
-	TRBV2	TRBJ2-7	-	CASSGGSRSSYEQYF	TGTGCCAGCAGTGGCGGCTCGCGGAGCTCCTACGAGCAGTACTTC